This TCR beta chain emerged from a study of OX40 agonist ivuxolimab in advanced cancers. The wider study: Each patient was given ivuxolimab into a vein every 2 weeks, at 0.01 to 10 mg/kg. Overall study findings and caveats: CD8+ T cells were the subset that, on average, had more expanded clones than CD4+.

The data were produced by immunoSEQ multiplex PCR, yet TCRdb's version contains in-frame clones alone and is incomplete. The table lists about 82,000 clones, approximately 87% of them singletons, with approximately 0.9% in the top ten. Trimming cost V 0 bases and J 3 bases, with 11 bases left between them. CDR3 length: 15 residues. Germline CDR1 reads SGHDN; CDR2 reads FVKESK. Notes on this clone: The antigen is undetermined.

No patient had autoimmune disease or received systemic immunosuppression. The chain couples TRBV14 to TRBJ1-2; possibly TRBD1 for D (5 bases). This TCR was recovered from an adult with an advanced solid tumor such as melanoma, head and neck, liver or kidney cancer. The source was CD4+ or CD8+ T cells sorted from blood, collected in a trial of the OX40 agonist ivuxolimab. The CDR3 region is CASSQDPGYHYGYTF. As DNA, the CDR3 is TGTGCCAGCAGCCAAGATCCAGGGTACCACTATGGCTACACCTTC. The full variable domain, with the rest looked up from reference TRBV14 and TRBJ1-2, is EAGVTQFPSHSVIEKGQTVTLRCDPISGHDNLYWYRRVMGKEIKFLLHFVKESKQDESGMPNNRFLAERTGGTYSTLKVQPAELEDSGVYFCASSQDPGYHYGYTFGSGTRLTVV.